These 2 T cell receptor beta chains share one sample of origin, sequenced in a study of cytomegalovirus exposure and HLA in healthy donors listed by TCRdb under 2017. Libraries came from the immunoSEQ multiplex PCR assay. The multiplex PCR relied on a mix of 60 forward primers for TCR Vbeta segments and 13 reverse primers for TCR Jbeta segments. TCRdb holds this immuneACCESS table with in-frame rearrangements only. Some clones are missing; in checked studies, unresolved V genes explain under half, and the rest has no known cause. The sample has under 150,000 clones on record, 65% to 75% of them singletons. The top ten clonotypes cover approximately 4.3% of the sample. Input material: PBMCs. The receptors come from a man in his fifties or sixties in good health and CMV-seronegative.

This clone has a handful of counts. This chain connects TRBV25-1 to TRBJ2-1; TRBD2 aligns across 11 bases. Per the germline V gene, CDR1 is MGHDK and CDR2 is SYGVNS. This CDR3 has 13 amino acids. Trimming took 6 bases from V and 7 from J; bases not matched to a gene: 2. The DNA of the CDR3 is TGTGCCAGCAGGTTAGCGGGAGGGAATGAGCAGTTCTTC. It codes for CASRLAGGNEQFF.

This sequence joins TRBV6-6 and TRBJ1-5, with D perhaps TRBD1 (6 bases). The CDR3 is 15 residues long. Germline CDR1 MNHNY, CDR2 SVGAGI (reference sequence). V was cut by 7 bases and J by 0 bases, with 13 bases left in between. In nucleotides, the CDR3 is TGTGCCAGCATCTTAGGGGGTCATAGCAATCAGCCCCAGCATTTT. It specifies CASILGGHSNQPQHF.